This T cell receptor beta chain emerged from a study of OX40 agonist ivuxolimab in advanced cancers. The CDR3 contains 13 residues. V was clipped by 7 bases and J by 7 bases, with 16 bases between them. From germline, CDR1 is SGHAT and CDR2 FQNNGV. This clone has only one observation. Profiled with immunoSEQ multiplex PCR; TCRdb holds only in-frame clones, not every one. The sample holds about 58,000 clones, 70% to 90% seen once. The chain has TRBV11-2 and TRBJ1-1; D gene uncertain. The specimen comprised CD4+ or CD8+ T cells sorted from blood, sampled in a trial of the OX40 agonist ivuxolimab. The sequence came from an adult with an advanced solid tumor such as melanoma, head and neck, liver or kidney cancer. The CDR3 protein is CASTPGPPSEAFF. The CDR3, as DNA: TGTGCCAGCACCCCGGGTCCTCCTAGTGAAGCTTTCTTT. The entire variable domain, with the rest obtained from reference TRBV11-2 and TRBJ1-1, is as follows: EAGVAQSPRYKIIEKRQSVAFWCNPISGHATLYWYQQILGQGPKLLIQFQNNGVVDDSQLPKDRFSAERLKGVDSTLKIQPAKLEDSAVYLCASTPGPPSEAFFGQGTRLTVV.